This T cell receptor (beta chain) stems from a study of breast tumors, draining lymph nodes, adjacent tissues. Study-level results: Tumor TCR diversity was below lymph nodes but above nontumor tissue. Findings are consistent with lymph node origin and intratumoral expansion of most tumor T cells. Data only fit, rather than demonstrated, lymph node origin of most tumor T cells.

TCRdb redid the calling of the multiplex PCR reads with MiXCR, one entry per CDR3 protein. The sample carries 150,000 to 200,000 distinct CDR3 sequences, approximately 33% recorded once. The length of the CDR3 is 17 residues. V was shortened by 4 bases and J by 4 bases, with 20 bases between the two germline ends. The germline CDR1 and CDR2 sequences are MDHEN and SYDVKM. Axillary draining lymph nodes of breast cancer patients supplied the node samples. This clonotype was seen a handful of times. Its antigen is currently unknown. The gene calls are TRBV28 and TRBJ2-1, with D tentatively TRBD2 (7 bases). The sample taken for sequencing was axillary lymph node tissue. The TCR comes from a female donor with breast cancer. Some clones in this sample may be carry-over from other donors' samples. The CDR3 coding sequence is TGTGCCAGCAGTTCTTACCATGGGGGGGCCCAATACAATGAGCAGTTCTTC. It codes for CASSSYHGGAQYNEQFF.